Below are 8 T cell receptor beta chains sequenced from a single sample in a study of CD8+ T cells in alopecia areata. RNA extraction was followed by reverse transcription into cDNA, which acted as the sequencing template. This table comes from immunoSEQ multiplex PCR, and its TCRdb copy is limited to in-frame clones, with some not included. The sample contains 150,000 to 200,000 clones, 60% of which appear only once. Treatment of the sample: oral pan-JAK inhibitor, 5-10 mg twice daily. The input for sequencing was CD4+ T cells sorted from blood, taken at week 24, from a patient treated with tofacitinib. These receptors all stem from a human donor with alopecia areata.

This rearrangement joins TRBV19 to TRBJ1-1; D might be TRBD1 (5 bases). This CDR3 is 15 amino acids long. CDR1 LNHDA and CDR2 SQIVND come from the germline V gene (reference sequence). The V and J ends lost 3 bases and 3 bases respectively, with 14 bases between them. CDR3 residues: CASSIDSTGHTEAFF. The DNA of the CDR3 is TGTGCCAGTAGTATTGATTCCACAGGACACACTGAAGCTTTCTTT.

The chain joins TRBV7-3 to TRBJ2-3; TRBD2 agrees at 9 bases. This CDR3 comprises 13 residues. CDR1 is SGHTA, CDR2 FQGTGA, per germline. V shed 8 bases and J 7 bases; nucleotides not matched to a gene: 7. DNA of the CDR3: TGTGCCAGCCGGGGACTAGCAGACCATACGCAGTATTTT. Its protein product is CASRGLADHTQYF.

This clone turned up a few times. The chain links TRBV29-1 to TRBJ1-5; no definite D call. Germline V gene data show CDR1 as SQVTM and CDR2 as ANQGSEA. The CDR3 consists of 13 residues. V lost 2 bases, J lost 5 bases, and 10 bases lay in between. DNA of the CDR3: TGCAGCGTTGAAACCGGAAGGGATCAGCCCCAGCATTTT. It encodes CSVETGRDQPQHF.

The V and J genes are TRBV29-1 and TRBJ1-1, with TRBD1 as a possible D gene (6 bases). The CDR3 is 11 residues long. Germline lookup yields CDR1 SQVTM and CDR2 ANQGSEA. Trimming cost V 7 bases and J 5 bases, with 11 bases left between them. The DNA of the CDR3 is TGCAGCGGTGCAGGGGTGACTGAAGCTTTCTTT. Protein: CSGAGVTEAFF.

The genes are TRBV6-5 and TRBJ2-1; 12 nucleotides agree with TRBD2. The CDR3 runs 16 residues. V trimming: 4 bases; J trimming: 9 bases; junction bases outside the gene matches: 10. Per the germline V gene, CDR1 is MNHEY and CDR2 is SVGAGI. The CDR3 sequence is CASSSGVTSGGSEQFF. DNA for the CDR3: TGTGCCAGCAGTTCTGGAGTAACTAGCGGGGGGAGTGAGCAGTTCTTC.

By share, this clone ranks as medium-sized. V and J are TRBV29-1 and TRBJ2-7; 8 bases map to TRBD1. The J segment lost 6 bases and the V segment lost 3 bases, leaving 4 bases of the junction unmatched. The germline V gene encodes CDR1 SQVTM and CDR2 ANQGSEA. The CDR3 has 12 residues. For the CDR3, the DNA is TGCAGCGTTGACCCAGGGGGCGGCGAGCAGTACTTC. This codes for CSVDPGGGEQYF.

The chain couples TRBV7-2 to TRBJ2-5; D call uncertain. The V end was cut by 5 bases, the J end by 3 bases, with 10 bases between. CDR3 length: 13 residues. Germline-derived CDR1 and CDR2 are SGHTA and FQGNSA. CDR3 loop: CASSLSRKETQYF. The DNA of the CDR3 is TGTGCCAGCAGCCTTAGCCGAAAAGAGACCCAGTACTTC.

The chain combines TRBV30 with TRBJ2-2, with D hard to call. The germline V and J ends were trimmed by 3 bases and 4 bases, with 12 bases remaining between them. CDR3 length: 14 amino acids. Germline assignment: CDR1 GTSNPN and CDR2 SVGIG (reference sequence). The CDR3: CAWRSIGRTGELFF. CDR3 DNA: TGTGCCTGGAGGTCTATAGGGCGCACCGGGGAGCTGTTTTTT.